This TCR beta chain was retrieved from a study of control samples from healthy donors and cancer patients (dated by TCRdb to the early 2020s). Germline trimming amounts to 5 bases on V and 7 bases on J, with 15 as the count of junction bases outside the gene matches. The CDR3 goes from the cysteine to the phenylalanine over 18 residues. Only the CDR3 region is kept as DNA, spanning 54 bases read in frame from base 1. CDR1 and CDR2 (KGHSH, LQKENI) derive from the germline V gene. The library was obtained by the immunoSEQ multiplex PCR assay. In TCRdb, the immuneACCESS table is reduced to in-frame sequences with V and J assigned. These tables do not hold every clone; where another copy was compared, an unresolved V gene accounts for under half, and the others remain unexplained. For this sample there are about 140,000 clones; about nine tenths appear just once. The top ten clonotypes cover approximately 11% of the sample.

A remark on this clone: Its binding antigen is unknown. Base quality data are lacking; no much larger clone is found one base away.

The chain is encoded by TRBV18 joined to TRBJ2-1; 12 bases in the junction line up with TRBD2. This clonotype originated in a man younger than 40 in good health. The sequencing sample was made of blood. The DNA sequence is TGTGCCAGCTCAGGGACTAGCGGGTTTAACTGGTGGGAAAATGAGCAGTTCTTC. Translated, this gives CASSGTSGFNWWENEQFF.